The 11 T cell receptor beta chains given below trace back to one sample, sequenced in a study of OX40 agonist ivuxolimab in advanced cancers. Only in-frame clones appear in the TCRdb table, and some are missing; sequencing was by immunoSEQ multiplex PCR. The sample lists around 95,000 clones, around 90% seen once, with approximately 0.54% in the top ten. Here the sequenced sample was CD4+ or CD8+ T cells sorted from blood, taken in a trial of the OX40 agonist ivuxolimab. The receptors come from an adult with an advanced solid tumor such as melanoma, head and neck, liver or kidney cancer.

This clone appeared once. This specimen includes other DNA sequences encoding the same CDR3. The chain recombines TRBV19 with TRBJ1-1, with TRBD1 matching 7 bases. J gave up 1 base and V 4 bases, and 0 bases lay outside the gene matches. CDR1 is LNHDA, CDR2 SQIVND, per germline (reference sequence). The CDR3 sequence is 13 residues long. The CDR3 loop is CASSRQGNTEAFF. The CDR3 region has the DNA TGTGCCAGTAGTAGACAGGGGAACACTGAAGCTTTCTTT.

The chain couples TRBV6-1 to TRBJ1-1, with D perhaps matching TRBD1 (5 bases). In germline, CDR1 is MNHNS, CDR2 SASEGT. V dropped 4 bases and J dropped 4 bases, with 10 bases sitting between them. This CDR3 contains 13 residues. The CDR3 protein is CASSVTGFTEAFF. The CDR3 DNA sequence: TGTGCCAGCAGTGTTACAGGATTCACTGAAGCTTTCTTT.

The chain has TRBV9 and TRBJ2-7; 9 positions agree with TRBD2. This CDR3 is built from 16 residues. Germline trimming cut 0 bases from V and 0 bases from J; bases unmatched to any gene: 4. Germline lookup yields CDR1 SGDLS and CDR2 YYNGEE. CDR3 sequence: CASSVGLSGSSYEQYF. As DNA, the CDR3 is TGTGCCAGCAGCGTAGGTCTTAGCGGGAGCTCCTACGAGCAGTACTTC.

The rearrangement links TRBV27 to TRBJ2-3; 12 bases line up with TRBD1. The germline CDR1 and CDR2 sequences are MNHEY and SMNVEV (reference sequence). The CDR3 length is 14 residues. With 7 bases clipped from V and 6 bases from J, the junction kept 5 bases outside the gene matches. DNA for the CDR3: TGTGCCAGCACTGGGGACAGGGGGCTGGATACGCAGTATTTT. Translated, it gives CASTGDRGLDTQYF.

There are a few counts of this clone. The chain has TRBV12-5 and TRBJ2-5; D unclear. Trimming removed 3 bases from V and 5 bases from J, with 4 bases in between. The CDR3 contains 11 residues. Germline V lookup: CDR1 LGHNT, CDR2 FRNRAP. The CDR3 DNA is TGTGCTAGTGGTTTAAGGGAGACCCAGTACTTC. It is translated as CASGLRETQYF.

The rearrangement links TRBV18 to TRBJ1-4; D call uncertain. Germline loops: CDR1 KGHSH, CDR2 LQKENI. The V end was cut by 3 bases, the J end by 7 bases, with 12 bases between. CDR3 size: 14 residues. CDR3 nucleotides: TGTGCCAGCTCACCCTCGGCCATGACTGAAAAACTGTTTTTT. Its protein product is CASSPSAMTEKLFF.

The CDR3 nucleotides read TGTGCCAGCAGCTTACGGACTAGCGGGAGGGTCGCCGGGGAGCTGTTTTTT. Its translation: CASSLRTSGRVAGELFF. The rearrangement joins TRBV7-9 to TRBJ2-2, with 15 nucleotides matching TRBD2. The junction had 4 bases not matched to a gene; V was cut back by 2 bases and J by 6 bases. The CDR3 loop spans 17 amino acids. Looked up from germline, CDR1 is SEHNR and CDR2 is FQNEAQ (reference sequence).

The CDR3 here is CASSFRAPTDTQYF. CDR3 bases: TGTGCCAGCAGCTTTAGAGCCCCCACAGATACGCAGTATTTT. The chain joins TRBV7-9 to TRBJ2-3; D remains ambiguous. The CDR3 contains 14 residues. V lost 3 bases and J 2 bases, leaving 9 bases between the germline ends. Germline loops: CDR1 SEHNR, CDR2 FQNEAQ (reference sequence).

The CDR3 here is CASRGTAEAFF. The CDR3 DNA follows: TGTGCCAGCAGAGGGACAGCTGAAGCTTTCTTT. The chain employs TRBV6-5 and TRBJ1-1; 7 bases map to TRBD1. This CDR3 has 11 residues. Germline values: CDR1 MNHEY, CDR2 SVGAGI. The V gene end was trimmed by 6 bases and the J gene end by 6 bases; junction bases not matched to a gene: 1.

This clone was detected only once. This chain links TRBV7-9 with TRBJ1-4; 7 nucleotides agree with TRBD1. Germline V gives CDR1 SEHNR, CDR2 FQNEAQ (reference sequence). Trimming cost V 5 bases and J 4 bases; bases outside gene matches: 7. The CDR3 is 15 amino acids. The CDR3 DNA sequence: TGTGCCAGCAGCCTTGACAGGGTCGATAATGAAAAACTGTTTTTT. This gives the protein CASSLDRVDNEKLFF. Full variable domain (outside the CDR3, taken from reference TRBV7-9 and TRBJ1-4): DTGVSQNPRHKITKRGQNVTFRCDPISEHNRLYWYRQTLGQGPEFLTYFQNEAQLEKSRLLSDRFSAERPKGSFSTLEIQRTEQGDSAMYLCASSLDRVDNEKLFFGSGTQLSVL.

The DNA of the CDR3 is TGCGCCAGCAGCTTGGGAAGTGACAATGAGCAGTTCTTC. Protein product: CASSLGSDNEQFF. V usage is TRBV5-1 and J usage is TRBJ2-1; no definite D call. Germline values: CDR1 SGHRS, CDR2 YFSETQ. Trimming removed 0 bases at V and 5 bases at J, with 6 bases between. This CDR3 is 13 amino acids long. The full variable domain, completed using reference TRBV5-1 and TRBJ2-1, is KAGVTQTPRYLIKTRGQQVTLSCSPISGHRSVSWYQQTPGQGLQFLFEYFSETQRNKGNFPGRFSGRQFSNSRSEMNVSTLELGDSALYLCASSLGSDNEQFFGPGTRLTVL.